These T cell receptor beta chains were read from a single sample in a study of low-dose radiotherapy and immunotherapy resistance in tumors. From the reads, TCRdb called clonotypes with MiXCR, one entry per CDR3 protein. Seen here are some 52,000 distinct CDR3 sequences, around 33% observed once, and the top ten hold roughly 8.2%. The source was PBMCs, collected after low-dose radiotherapy plus immunotherapy. These receptors all stem from a male donor with rectosigmoid adenocarcinoma. Each CDR3 is given with its conserved first and last residue. Each record gives: clone size, J gene, D gene, V gene, CDR3 protein, CDR3 DNA. The D gene is left open where the match is weak. Expanded clones get a size class; other rows say once, few or many, or leave the size out.

>NA|TRBJ1-1|NA|TRBV5-4
CASSFYRDEAFF
TGTGCCAGCAGCTTTTATCGGGATGAAGCTTTCTTT
>few|TRBJ2-7|TRBD2|TRBV4-3
CASSQDGEGIYEQYF
TGCGCCAGCAGCCAAGACGGGGAGGGGATCTACGAGCAGTACTTC
>few|TRBJ2-3|NA|TRBV4-2
CASSQDKKKNTDTQYF
TGTGCCAGCAGCCAAGATAAGAAGAAGAACACAGATACGCAGTATTTT
>many|TRBJ2-7|NA|TRBV7-2
CASSLHAGNSYEQYF
TGTGCCAGCAGCTTACACGCAGGGAACTCCTACGAGCAGTACTTC
>NA|TRBJ1-5|NA|TRBV10-3
CAISEVGGNQPQHF
TGTGCCATCAGTGAGGTTGGGGGCAATCAGCCCCAGCATTTT
>NA|TRBJ2-7|NA|TRBV7-6
CASSSELGGLRNDYEQYF
TGTGCCAGCAGCTCTGAGTTGGGGGGCCTGAGAAACGACTACGAGCAGTACTTC
>many|TRBJ1-2|NA|TRBV4-1
CASSQAVREANYGYTF
TGCGCCAGCAGCCAAGCTGTAAGGGAAGCTAACTATGGCTACACCTTC
>many|TRBJ1-2|NA|TRBV15
CATSRDGKSNYGYTF
TGTGCCACCAGCAGAGATGGGAAGAGTAACTATGGCTACACCTTC
>many|TRBJ2-7|TRBD2|TRBV13
CASSLGGPSGGTLGEQYF
TGTGCCAGCAGCTTAGGCGGACCTAGCGGGGGCACCCTGGGGGAGCAGTACTTC
>NA|TRBJ2-7|NA|TRBV29-1
CSVERDGLREQYF
TGCAGCGTTGAGCGGGACGGCCTTCGCGAGCAGTACTTC
>many|TRBJ2-7|TRBD1|TRBV20-1
CSARVMGTDFYEQYF
TGCAGTGCTAGAGTTATGGGGACAGACTTCTACGAGCAGTACTTC
>NA|TRBJ2-3|NA|TRBV27
CASSYRAYTDTQYF
TGTGCCAGCAGTTACAGGGCTTACACAGATACGCAGTATTTT
>many|TRBJ2-2|TRBD1|TRBV2
CASSEAPDRGRNTGELFF
TGTGCCAGCAGTGAAGCGCCGGACAGGGGGCGTAACACCGGGGAGCTGTTTTTT
>NA|TRBJ2-7|NA|TRBV6-1
CASSEGSTSWYEQYF
TGTGCCAGCAGTGAAGGCAGCACCTCGTGGTACGAGCAGTACTTC
>NA|TRBJ2-1|NA|TRBV7-9
CASSLIRNEQFF
TGTGCCAGCAGCTTAATTCGGAATGAGCAGTTCTTC
>many|TRBJ1-2|NA|TRBV27
CASSLGSENPYGYTF
TGTGCCAGCAGTTTGGGAAGCGAGAACCCCTATGGCTACACCTTC
>few|TRBJ2-7|TRBD2|TRBV7-2
CASSLRLAGDRKQYF
TGTGCCAGCAGCTTACGGCTAGCGGGAGATAGAAAGCAGTACTTC
>many|TRBJ2-7|NA|TRBV6-1
CASSERHSSYEQYF
TGTGCCAGCAGTGAACGCCACAGCTCCTACGAGCAGTACTTC
>NA|TRBJ2-5|NA|TRBV28
CASSLISGQAETQYF
TGTGCCAGCAGTTTAATATCGGGGCAAGCTGAGACCCAGTACTTC
>NA|TRBJ2-1|NA|TRBV28
CASSHRDEQFF
TGTGCCAGCAGTCACAGGGATGAGCAGTTCTTC
>NA|TRBJ2-7|NA|TRBV18
CASSRDQDFYEQYF
TGTGCCAGCTCACGGGACCAAGACTTCTACGAGCAGTACTTC
>few|TRBJ2-7|NA|TRBV12-3/TRBV12-4
CASSTRRQTYEQYF
TGTGCCAGCAGTACCCGCCGACAGACCTACGAGCAGTACTTC
>many|TRBJ1-4|NA|TRBV6-2/TRBV6-3
CASFPRWAANEKLFF
TGTGCCAGTTTCCCAAGGTGGGCGGCTAATGAAAAACTGTTTTTT
>many|TRBJ2-3|TRBD2|TRBV27
CASSLLAGASDTQYF
TGTGCCAGCAGTTTACTAGCGGGAGCGTCAGATACGCAGTATTTT
>NA|TRBJ2-1|TRBD2|TRBV6-6
CASAFEGRENNEQFF
TGTGCCAGCGCCTTTGAGGGGCGGGAGAACAATGAGCAGTTCTTC
>NA|TRBJ1-2|NA|TRBV28
CASSLAGGSYGYTF
TGTGCCAGCAGTTTGGCTGGAGGAAGCTATGGCTACACCTTC
>many|TRBJ2-1|TRBD1|TRBV29-1
CSAGQGISYNEQFF
TGCAGCGCTGGACAGGGGATCTCCTACAATGAGCAGTTCTTC
>NA|TRBJ2-2|NA|TRBV6-2/TRBV6-3
CASSDGNTGELFFF
NA
>NA|TRBJ2-7|NA|TRBV11-2
CASSLLGSSGFYEQYF
TGTGCCAGCAGCTTATTAGGGTCGTCAGGGTTCTACGAGCAGTACTTC
>NA|TRBJ2-1|NA|TRBV29-1
CSVEGSSYNEQFF
TGCAGCGTTGAGGGGAGCTCCTACAATGAGCAGTTCTTC